These T cell receptor beta chains were read from a single sample in a study of long-term antiretroviral therapy in people with HIV. Assay used: immunoSEQ multiplex PCR; TCRdb lists only in-frame clones, some missing. The sample includes around 13,000 clones, around 90% of them seen just once. The specimen was unsorted PBMCs, collected 2.1 years after starting antiretroviral therapy. These receptors were collected from a woman aged 40 to 50 with HIV. Both conserved end residues are part of each CDR3. A D gene is named only where the DNA matches it firmly. Clone size is shown for a subset of rows, as once, few, many or a class of expanded clone.

d_call j_call v_call clone_size cdr3_nt cdr3_aa
- TRBJ2-5 TRBV4-2 - TGTGCCAGCAGCCAGCCGGTAACCCAAGAGACCCAGTACTTC CASSQPVTQETQYF
- TRBJ2-5 TRBV18 - TGTGCCAGCTCACCAGAGCTCCAAGAGACCCAGTACTTC CASSPELQETQYF
- TRBJ1-6 TRBV7-9 large TGTGCCAGCAGCTCGCATGACCTCGACGGCGTGGCCTCACCCCTCCACTTT CASSSHDLDGVASPLHF
- TRBJ2-6 TRBV9 - TGTGCCAGCAGCGAGTCCTATGGGGCCAACGTCCTGACTTTC CASSESYGANVLTF
- TRBJ2-5 TRBV7-7 few TGTGCCAGCAGCTTTGCAGGGCGCCAAGAGACCCAGTACTTC CASSFAGRQETQYF
TRBD1 TRBJ1-2 TRBV7-9 - TGTGCCAGCAGCTTAGAGTGGACAGGGGAAGGCTACACCTTC CASSLEWTGEGYTF
- TRBJ1-6 TRBV6-1 - TGTGCCAGCATGACAGCCCTTGGGCGATCGGTCCACTTT CASMTALGRSVHF
- TRBJ1-2 TRBV4-3 - TGCGCCAGCAGCCAAGGAGGACCGGGACTGAATACCTATGGCTACACCTTC CASSQGGPGLNTYGYTF
TRBD2 TRBJ2-1 TRBV4-3 once TGCGCCAGCAGCCAAGTGGGACGGGGGGGCCCCTACAATGAGCAGTTCTTC CASSQVGRGGPYNEQFF
TRBD1 TRBJ1-1 TRBV30 - TGTGCCTGGAACAGGGGTACTGAAGCTTTCTTT CAWNRGTEAFF
TRBD1 TRBJ1-6 TRBV30 - TGTGCCTGGAGGGGACAGTCCTTTTCGACCCTCCACTTT CAWRGQSFSTLHF
TRBD1 TRBJ1-1 TRBV7-8 - TGTGCCAGCAGCACCGGGACAGGGTACTTGAACACTGAAGCTTTCTTT CASSTGTGYLNTEAFF
TRBD1 TRBJ2-5 TRBV9 - TGTGCCAGCAGCGTAACGGGACAGGGTATCCAAGAGACCCAGTACTTC CASSVTGQGIQETQYF
TRBD1 TRBJ2-3 TRBV5-4 - TGTGCCAGCAGCTACAGGGACAGAAGCACAGATACGCAGTATTTT CASSYRDRSTDTQYF
TRBD1 TRBJ1-4 TRBV6-1 few TGTGCCAGCAGTGGTTTTTGGACAGGGAGTGAAAAACTGTTTTTT CASSGFWTGSEKLFF
- TRBJ1-2 TRBV5-6 - TGTGCCAGCAGCTTGGATGGGGGCGGCTACACCTTC CASSLDGGGYTF
- TRBJ2-2 TRBV7-2 - TGTGCCAGCAGCTTAGAGGCATCAACCGGGGAGCTGTTTTTT CASSLEASTGELFF
- TRBJ2-7 TRBV5-6 - TGTGCCAGCAGTATACGGGGCTACGAGCAGTACTTC CASSIRGYEQYF
TRBD2 TRBJ2-3 TRBV10-3 once TGTGCCATCAGTGACCCGGGACTAGCGGGGCCACGCACAGATACGCAGTATTTT CAISDPGLAGPRTDTQYF
TRBD1 TRBJ1-3 TRBV27 - TGTGCCAGCAGTAACGACAGGGGGCGGAACACCATATATTTT CASSNDRGRNTIYF
- TRBJ2-5 TRBV20-1 - TGCAGTGTAAGGGGCGAGGGGACCCAGTACTTC CSVRGEGTQYF
- TRBJ2-7 TRBV30 - TGTGCCTGGAGTGTACCCCCTAGGGTTTTTTGGGACTCCCGCCCACCCTACGAGCAGTACTTC CAWSVPPRVFWDSRPPYEQYF
- TRBJ1-1 TRBV10-3 - TGTGCCATCAGTGAGTTGGGGGAGAGTTTTGACACTGAAGCTTTCTTT CAISELGESFDTEAFF
TRBD1 TRBJ2-6 TRBV5-4 - TGTGCCAGCAGCCCACGGACAGGGCGGGCGTCTGGGGCCAACGTCCTGACTTTC CASSPRTGRASGANVLTF
TRBD2 TRBJ2-3 TRBV25-1 - TGTGCCAGCAGTAGTAGTAGCGGGGGGGCAGATACGCAGTATTTT CASSSSSGGADTQYF
- TRBJ1-5 TRBV19 - TGTGCCAGTAGTCCAGGGGAGGGCTTCAATCAGCCCCAGCATTTT CASSPGEGFNQPQHF
TRBD1 TRBJ2-7 TRBV4-3 - TGCGCCAGCAGCCAAGAACGGGACAGGGTCTACGAGCAGTACTTC CASSQERDRVYEQYF
TRBD1 TRBJ2-2 TRBV11-2 once TGTGCCAGCAGCTTCCTACAGGGGGCAAGCACCGGGGAGCTGTTTTTT CASSFLQGASTGELFF
- TRBJ2-1 TRBV7-2 - TGTGCCAGCAGCTTAGCGGGGGCGGGTTTCTACAATGAGCAGTTCTTC CASSLAGAGFYNEQFF
- TRBJ2-2 TRBV10-3 - TGTGCCATCAGTGAGTACTTAGAGACGAACACCGGGGAGCTGTTTTTT CAISEYLETNTGELFF
- TRBJ2-6 TRBV30 - TGTGCCTGGAGTGGACAGCCGACTGGGGCCAACGTCCTGACTTTC CAWSGQPTGANVLTF
- TRBJ2-6 TRBV5-6 few TGTGCCAGCAGCCCCGTGGGGGCCAACGTCCTGACTTTC CASSPVGANVLTF
TRBD2 TRBJ2-2 TRBV2 - TGTGCCAGCAGTGAATGGCGGGGGGACACCGGGGAGCTGTTTTTT CASSEWRGDTGELFF
- TRBJ2-2 TRBV7-9 - TGTGCCAGCAGCTTAGCGAGAACAGGGATATTCACCGGGGAGCTGTTTTTT CASSLARTGIFTGELFF
TRBD1 TRBJ2-2 TRBV2 once TGTGCCAGCAGTGAGGGACAGTTCGGCGGGGAGCTGTTTTTT CASSEGQFGGELFF
- TRBJ1-1 TRBV27 - TGTGCCAGCAGTTTCGTACGAGGGGCTGTTGCTTTCTTT CASSFVRGAVAFF
- TRBJ2-1 TRBV5-8 - TGTGCCAGCAGCTTCGTAGGGGTTGACGATGAGCAGTTCTTC CASSFVGVDDEQFF
TRBD1 TRBJ2-2 TRBV18 once TGTGCCAGCTCACCCACACAGGGGGCCTCGAACACCGGGGAGCTGTTTTTT CASSPTQGASNTGELFF
- TRBJ2-7 TRBV6-5 - TGTGCCAGCAGTTACTCGACGGGATACGAGCAGTACTTC CASSYSTGYEQYF